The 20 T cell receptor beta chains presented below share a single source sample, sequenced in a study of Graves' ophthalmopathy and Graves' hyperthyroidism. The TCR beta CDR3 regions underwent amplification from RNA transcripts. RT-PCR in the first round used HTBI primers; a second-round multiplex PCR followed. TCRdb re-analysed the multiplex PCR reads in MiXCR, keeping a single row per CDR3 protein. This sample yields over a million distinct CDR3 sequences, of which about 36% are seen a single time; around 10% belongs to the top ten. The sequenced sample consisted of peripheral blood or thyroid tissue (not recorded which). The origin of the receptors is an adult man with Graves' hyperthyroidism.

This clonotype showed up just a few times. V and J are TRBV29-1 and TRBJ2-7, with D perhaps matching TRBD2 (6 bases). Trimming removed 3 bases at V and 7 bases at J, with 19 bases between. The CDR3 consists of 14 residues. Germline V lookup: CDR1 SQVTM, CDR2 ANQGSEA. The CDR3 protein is CSVEGGGEAGEQYF. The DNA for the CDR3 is TGCAGCGTTGAGGGAGGTGGGGAGGCCGGGGAGCAGTACTTC.

The CDR3 DNA reads TGTGCCAGCAGCGTAACAGGGGGGAGGCAAGAGACCCAGTACTTC. It codes for CASSVTGGRQETQYF. The chain carries TRBV7-2 and TRBJ2-5; TRBD1 matches 8 bases. V gave up 5 bases and J gave up 2 bases; unmatched junction bases: 7. Germline lookup yields CDR1 SGHTA and CDR2 FQGNSA. The CDR3 is 15 residues long. The full variable domain, its missing parts supplied by reference TRBV7-2 and TRBJ2-5, is GAGVSQSPSNKVTEKGKDVELRCDPISGHTALYWYRQSLGQGLEFLIYFQGNSAPDKSGLPSDRFSAERTGGSVSTLTIQRTQQEDSAVYLCASSVTGGRQETQYFGPGTRLLVL.

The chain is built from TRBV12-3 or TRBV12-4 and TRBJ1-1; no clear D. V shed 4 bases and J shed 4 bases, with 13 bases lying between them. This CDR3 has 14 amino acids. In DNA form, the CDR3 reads TGTGCCAGCAGTTCGGACCCGCCCGGCACTGAAGCTTTCTTT. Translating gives CASSSDPPGTEAFF.

This chain's CDR3 is CASSLDGAEETQYF. Here the CDR3 DNA reads TGCGCCAGCAGCCTGGATGGGGCGGAAGAGACCCAGTACTTC. This rearrangement joins TRBV4-3 to TRBJ2-5; TRBD1 is a possible D gene (5 bases). With 4 bases removed from V and 3 bases from J, the gap between germline ends came to 12 bases. The length of the CDR3 is 14 residues. Germline V CDR1 and CDR2: LGHNA, YSLEER.

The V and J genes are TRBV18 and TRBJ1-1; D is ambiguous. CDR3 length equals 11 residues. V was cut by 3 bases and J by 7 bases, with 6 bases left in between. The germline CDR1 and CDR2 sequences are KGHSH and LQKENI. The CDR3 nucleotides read TGTGCCAGCTCACCTATGCTTGAAGCTTTCTTT. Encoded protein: CASSPMLEAFF.

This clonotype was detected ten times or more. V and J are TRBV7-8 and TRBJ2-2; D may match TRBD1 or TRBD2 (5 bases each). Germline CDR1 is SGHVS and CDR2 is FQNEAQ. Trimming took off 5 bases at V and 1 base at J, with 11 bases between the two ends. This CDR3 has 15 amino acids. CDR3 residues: CASSPGRLNTGELFF. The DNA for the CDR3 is TGTGCCAGCAGCCCGGGACGGCTGAACACCGGGGAGCTGTTTTTT. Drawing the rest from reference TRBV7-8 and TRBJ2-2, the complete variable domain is GAGVSQSPRYKVAKRGQDVALRCDPISGHVSLFWYQQALGQGPEFLTYFQNEAQLDKSGLPSDRFFAERPEGSVSTLKIQRTQQEDSAVYLCASSPGRLNTGELFFGEGSRLTVL.

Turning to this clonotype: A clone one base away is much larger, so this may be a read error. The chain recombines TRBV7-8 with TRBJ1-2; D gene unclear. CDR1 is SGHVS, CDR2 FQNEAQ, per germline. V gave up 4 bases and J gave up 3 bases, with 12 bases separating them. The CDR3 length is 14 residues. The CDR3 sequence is CASSWTSFDYGYTF. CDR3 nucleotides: TGTGCCAGCAGCTGGACCAGTTTTGACTATGGCTACACCTTC.

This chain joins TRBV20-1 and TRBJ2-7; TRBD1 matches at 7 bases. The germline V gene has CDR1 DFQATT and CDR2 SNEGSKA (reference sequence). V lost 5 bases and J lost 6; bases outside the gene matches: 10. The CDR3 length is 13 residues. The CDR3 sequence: CSAPDRNTCEQYF. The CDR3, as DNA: TGCAGTGCTCCGGACAGGAATACCTGCGAGCAGTACTTC.

The CDR3 bases are TGTGCCAGTAGAAGTTGGGGGCAAGAGACCCAGTACTTC. Encoded protein: CASRSWGQETQYF. This chain links TRBV7-2 with TRBJ2-5; D might be TRBD1 or TRBD2, each matching 5 bases. CDR1 SGHTA and CDR2 FQGNSA come from the germline V gene. The CDR3 is 13 residues long. V lost 9 bases, J lost 2 bases, and 13 bases lay in between.

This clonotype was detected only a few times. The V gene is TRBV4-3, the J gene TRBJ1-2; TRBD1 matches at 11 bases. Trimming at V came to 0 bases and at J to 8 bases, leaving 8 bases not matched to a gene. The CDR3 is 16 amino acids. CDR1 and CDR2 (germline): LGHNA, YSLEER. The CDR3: CASSQDPGTGGWGYTF. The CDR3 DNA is TGCGCCAGCAGCCAAGACCCCGGGACAGGGGGATGGGGCTACACCTTC.

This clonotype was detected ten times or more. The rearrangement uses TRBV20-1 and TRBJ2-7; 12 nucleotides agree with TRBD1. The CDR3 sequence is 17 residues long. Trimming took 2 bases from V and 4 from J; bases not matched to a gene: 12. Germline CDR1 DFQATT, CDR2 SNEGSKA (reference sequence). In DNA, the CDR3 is TGCAGTGCTAGATCCCGTCGGCGGGACAGGGGGCTATACGAGCAGTACTTC. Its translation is CSARSRRRDRGLYEQYF.

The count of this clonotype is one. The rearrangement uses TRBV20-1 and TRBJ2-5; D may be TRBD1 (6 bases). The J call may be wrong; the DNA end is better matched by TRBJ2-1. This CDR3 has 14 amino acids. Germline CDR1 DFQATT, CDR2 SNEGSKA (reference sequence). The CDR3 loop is CSARDVTGGMTQFF. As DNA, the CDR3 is TGCAGTGCTAGAGATGTGACAGGTGGCATGACCCAGTTCTTC.

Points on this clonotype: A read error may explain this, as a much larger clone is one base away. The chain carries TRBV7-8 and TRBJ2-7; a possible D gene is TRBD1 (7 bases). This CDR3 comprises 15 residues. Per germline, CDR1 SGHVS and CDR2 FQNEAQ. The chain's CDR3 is CACSLRGRDLDEQYF. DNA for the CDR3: TGTGCCTGCAGCTTGAGGGGGCGGGACCTTGACGAGCAGTACTTC.

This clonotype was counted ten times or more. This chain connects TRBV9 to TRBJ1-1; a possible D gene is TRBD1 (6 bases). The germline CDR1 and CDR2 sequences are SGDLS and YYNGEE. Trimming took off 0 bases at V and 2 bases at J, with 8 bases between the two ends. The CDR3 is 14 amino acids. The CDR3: CASSVGGTNTEAFF. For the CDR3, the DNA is TGTGCCAGCAGCGTAGGTGGGACAAACACTGAAGCTTTCTTT.

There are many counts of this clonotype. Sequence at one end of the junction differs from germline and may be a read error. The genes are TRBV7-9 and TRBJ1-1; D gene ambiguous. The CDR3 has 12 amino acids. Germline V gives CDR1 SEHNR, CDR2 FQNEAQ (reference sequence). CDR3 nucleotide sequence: TGTGCCAGCAGCGAAACGAACGCTGAAGCTTTCTTT. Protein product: CASSETNAEAFF.

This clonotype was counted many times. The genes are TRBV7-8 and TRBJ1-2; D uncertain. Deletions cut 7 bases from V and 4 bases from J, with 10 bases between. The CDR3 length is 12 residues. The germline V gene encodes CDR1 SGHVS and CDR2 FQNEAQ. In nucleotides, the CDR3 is TGTGCCAGCACCCCAGGACTCTATGGCTACACCTTC. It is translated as CASTPGLYGYTF.

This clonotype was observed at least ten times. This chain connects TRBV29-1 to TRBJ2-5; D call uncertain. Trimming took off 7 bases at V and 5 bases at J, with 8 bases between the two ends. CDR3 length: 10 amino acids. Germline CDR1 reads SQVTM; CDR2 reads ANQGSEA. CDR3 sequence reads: CSGSQETQYF. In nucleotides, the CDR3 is TGCAGCGGTAGTCAGGAGACCCAGTACTTC.

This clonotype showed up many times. The CDR3 reads CASRVRGQNTEAFF. CDR3 nucleotide sequence: TGTGCCAGTAGAGTCAGGGGCCAGAACACTGAAGCTTTCTTT. The chain couples TRBV19 to TRBJ1-1; D possibly corresponds to TRBD1 (6 bases). Germline CDR1 is LNHDA and CDR2 is SQIVND (reference sequence). Trimming took off 6 bases at V and 1 base at J, with 12 bases between the two ends. This CDR3 region has 14 residues.

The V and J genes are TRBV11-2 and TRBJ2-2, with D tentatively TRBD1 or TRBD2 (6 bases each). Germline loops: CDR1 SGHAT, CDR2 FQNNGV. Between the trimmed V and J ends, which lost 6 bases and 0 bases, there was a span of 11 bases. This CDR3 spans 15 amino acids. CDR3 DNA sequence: TGTGCCAGCAGGTACAGGGACTCGAACACCGGGGAGCTGTTTTTT. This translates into CASRYRDSNTGELFF.

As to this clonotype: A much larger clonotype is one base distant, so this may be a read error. The CDR3 sequence is CASSPRGFWDGYTF. DNA for the CDR3: TGTGCCAGCAGCCCACGGGGTTTTTGGGATGGCTACACCTTC. This chain links TRBV7-2 with TRBJ1-2; D is uncertain. The germline gives CDR1 SGHTA, CDR2 FQGNSA. The CDR3 contains 14 residues. Trimming left V 5 bases short and J 6 bases short, with 16 bases between.